This T cell receptor (beta chain) was identified during a study of long-term antiretroviral therapy in people with HIV. Notes on the study in general: Clonotypes expanded prior to ART showed repertoire dominance at all sampled time points.

The authors ran the immunoSEQ assay, v3.0, at survey level. Repertoires were generated with immunoSEQ multiplex PCR, while TCRdb's copy carries only in-frame clones and drops some. This table has approximately 30,000 clones, roughly 88% appearing once. Points on this clone: Its antigen is unidentified.

The germline V gene encodes CDR1 GTSNPN and CDR2 SVGIG (reference sequence). Trimming cost V 2 bases and J 5 bases; bases outside gene matches: 6. This CDR3 region has 15 residues. This TCR came from a middle-aged man with HIV. This specimen consisted of unsorted PBMCs, obtained 3 years after starting antiretroviral therapy. The genes are TRBV30 and TRBJ2-2; TRBD1 matches at 9 bases. CDR3 nucleotide sequence: TGTGCCTGGAGTACGGGACAGGGAGGAACCGGGGAGCTGTTTTTT. This translates into CAWSTGQGGTGELFF.